This T cell receptor beta chain was found in a study of T-cell reconstitution after alpha-beta-depleted transplantation in children. Worth noting for this clonotype: What it binds is unknown.

Germline CDR1 and CDR2: KGHDR and SFDVKD. This CDR3 contains 14 residues. Trimming removed 1 base at V and 2 bases at J, with 7 bases between. Unique molecular identifiers were incorporated when the TCRbeta library was constructed. Via MiXCR, TCRdb re-called the PCR reads, giving one row per CDR3 protein. The data show around 200,000 distinct CDR3 sequences, approximately 15% seen once. Findings and caveats of the study: Fresh T-cell production supplied most of the T-cell counts and diversity seen one year after transplant. Expanded clones from the graft, numbering several hundred, reportedly supplied alpha-beta T cells about two months after transplant.

The starting material was PBMCs, mostly from graft donor cells, obtained 360 days after TCRalphabeta/CD19-depleted stem cell transplant. This sequence originates from a male patient aged 2-15 years who had a stem cell transplant for acute lymphoblastic leukemia, so the T cells may come from the graft donor. The chain couples TRBV24-1 to TRBJ1-2; D not certain. The CDR3 here is CATSDFRQNYGYTF. CDR3 DNA sequence: TGTGCCACCAGTGATTTCAGGCAGAACTATGGCTACACCTTC.